This T cell receptor (beta chain) was sequenced during a study of T cells after yellow fever vaccination. The overall study: The SMART-Seq v4 Ultra Low Input method served to prepare the low-cell-number fractions.

With respect to this clonotype: Its specificity is not known.

Germline loops: CDR1 SGHAT, CDR2 FQDESV (reference sequence). Trimming left V 3 bases short and J 3 bases short, with 7 bases between. The CDR3 has 13 residues. General observations from the study: Booster sampling recovered most clones from primary vaccination (under 97% CD4, roughly 86% CD8). The bulk population could contribute abundant contaminating clonotypes to FACS-sorted repertoires.

TCRdb reprocessed the 5' RACE reads with MiXCR, giving one entry per CDR3 protein. The repertoire consists of roughly 520,000 distinct CDR3 sequences, with roughly a fifth occurring once and the leading ten covering roughly 16%. The rearrangement uses TRBV11-1 and TRBJ2-3; no clear D gene. This TCR was recovered from a man aged 18-30 years who received the YFV17D yellow fever vaccine. Sequencing was performed on PBMCs, taken roughly 20 days after the first yellow fever vaccination. CDR3 in DNA: TGTGCCAGCAGCTTCTACACAACAGATACGCAGTATTTT. As protein: CASSFYTTDTQYF.